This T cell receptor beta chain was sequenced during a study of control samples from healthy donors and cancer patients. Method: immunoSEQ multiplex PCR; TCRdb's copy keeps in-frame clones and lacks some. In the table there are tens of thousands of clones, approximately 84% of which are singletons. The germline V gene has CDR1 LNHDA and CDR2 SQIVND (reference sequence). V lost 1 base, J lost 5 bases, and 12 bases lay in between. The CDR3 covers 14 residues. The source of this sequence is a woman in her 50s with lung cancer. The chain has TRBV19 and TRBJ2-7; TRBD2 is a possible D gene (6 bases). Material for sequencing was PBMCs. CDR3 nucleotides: TGTGCCAGTAGTATAGTGACGGGAGCGGACGAGCAGTACTTC. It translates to CASSIVTGADEQYF.